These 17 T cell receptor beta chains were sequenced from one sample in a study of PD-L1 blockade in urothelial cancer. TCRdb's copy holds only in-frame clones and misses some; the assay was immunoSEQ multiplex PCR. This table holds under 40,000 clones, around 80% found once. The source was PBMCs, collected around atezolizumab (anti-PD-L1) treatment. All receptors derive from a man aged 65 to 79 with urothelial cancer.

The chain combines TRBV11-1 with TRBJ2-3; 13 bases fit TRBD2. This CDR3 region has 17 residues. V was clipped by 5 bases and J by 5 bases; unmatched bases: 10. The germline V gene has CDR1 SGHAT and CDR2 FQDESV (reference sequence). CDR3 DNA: TGTGCCAGCAGCCATTGGACTAGCGGGGGAAGGGGAGATACGCAGTATTTT. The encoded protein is CASSHWTSGGRGDTQYF.

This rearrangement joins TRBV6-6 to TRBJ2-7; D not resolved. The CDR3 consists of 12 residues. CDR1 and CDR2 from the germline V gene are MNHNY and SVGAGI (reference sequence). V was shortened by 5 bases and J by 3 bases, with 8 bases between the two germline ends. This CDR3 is CASSRNNYEQYF. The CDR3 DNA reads TGTGCCAGCAGTAGAAACAACTACGAGCAGTACTTC.

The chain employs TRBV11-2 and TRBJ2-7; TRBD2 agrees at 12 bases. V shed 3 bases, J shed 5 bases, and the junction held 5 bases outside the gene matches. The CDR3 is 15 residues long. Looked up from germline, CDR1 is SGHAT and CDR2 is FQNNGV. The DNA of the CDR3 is TGTGCCAGCAGCTTTGAACTAGCGGGGGGCGACGAGCAGTACTTC. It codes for CASSFELAGGDEQYF.

The CDR3 is CASSLTGSQANTEAFF. The DNA for the CDR3 is TGCGCCAGCAGCTTGACAGGGTCCCAGGCGAACACTGAAGCTTTCTTT. The gene calls are TRBV5-1 and TRBJ1-1, with D possibly TRBD1 on 6 matching bases. Germline V gene lookup returns CDR1 SGHRS and CDR2 YFSETQ. The germline V and J ends were trimmed by 1 base and 1 base, with 14 bases remaining between them. CDR3 size: 16 residues.

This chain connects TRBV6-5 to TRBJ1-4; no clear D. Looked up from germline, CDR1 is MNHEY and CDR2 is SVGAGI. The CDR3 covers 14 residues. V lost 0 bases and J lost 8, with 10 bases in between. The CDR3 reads CASSYSRGGEKLFF. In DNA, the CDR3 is TGTGCCAGCAGTTACTCCCGTGGTGGCGAAAAACTGTTTTTT.

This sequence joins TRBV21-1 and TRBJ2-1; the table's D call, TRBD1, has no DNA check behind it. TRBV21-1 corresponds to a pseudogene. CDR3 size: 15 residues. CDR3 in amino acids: CASSRDSGPYNEQFF. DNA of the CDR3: TGTGCCAGCAGCAGAGATTCAGGGCCCTACAATGAGCAGTTCTTC.

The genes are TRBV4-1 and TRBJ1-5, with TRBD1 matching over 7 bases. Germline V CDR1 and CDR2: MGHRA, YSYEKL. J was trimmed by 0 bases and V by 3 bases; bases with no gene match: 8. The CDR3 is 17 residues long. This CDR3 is CASSQGRQGNSNQPQHF. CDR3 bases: TGCGCCAGCAGCCAGGGAAGACAGGGTAATAGCAATCAGCCCCAGCATTTT.

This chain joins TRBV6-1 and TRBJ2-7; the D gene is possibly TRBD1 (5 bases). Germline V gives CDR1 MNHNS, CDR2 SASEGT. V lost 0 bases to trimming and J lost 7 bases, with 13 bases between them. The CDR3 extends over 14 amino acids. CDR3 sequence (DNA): TGTGCCAGCAGTGAAGCAGGGCAGGGCCGGGAGCAGTACTTC. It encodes CASSEAGQGREQYF.

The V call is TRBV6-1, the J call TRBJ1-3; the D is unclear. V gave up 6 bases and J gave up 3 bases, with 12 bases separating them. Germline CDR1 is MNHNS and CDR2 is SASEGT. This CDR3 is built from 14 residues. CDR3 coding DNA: TGTGCCAGCAGCATCGATAGCGTTGGAAACACCATATATTTT. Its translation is CASSIDSVGNTIYF.

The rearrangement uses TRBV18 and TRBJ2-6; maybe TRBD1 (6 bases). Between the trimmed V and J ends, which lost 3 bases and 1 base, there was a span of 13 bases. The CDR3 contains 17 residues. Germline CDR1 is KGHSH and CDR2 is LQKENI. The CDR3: CASSPTLQGSGANVLTF. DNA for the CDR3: TGTGCCAGCTCACCCACTCTACAGGGTTCTGGGGCCAACGTCCTGACTTTC.

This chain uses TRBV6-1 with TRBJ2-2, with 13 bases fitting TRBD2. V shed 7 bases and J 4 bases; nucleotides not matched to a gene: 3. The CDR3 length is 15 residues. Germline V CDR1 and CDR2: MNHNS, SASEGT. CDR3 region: CASTRLAGGTGELFF. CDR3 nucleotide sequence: TGTGCCAGCACTAGACTAGCGGGAGGCACCGGGGAGCTGTTTTTT.

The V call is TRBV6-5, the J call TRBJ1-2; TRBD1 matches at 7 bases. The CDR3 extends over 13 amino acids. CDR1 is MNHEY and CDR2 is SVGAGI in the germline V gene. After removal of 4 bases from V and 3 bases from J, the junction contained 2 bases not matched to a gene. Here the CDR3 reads CASSSTGDYGYTF. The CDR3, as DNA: TGTGCCAGCAGTTCCACAGGGGACTATGGCTACACCTTC.

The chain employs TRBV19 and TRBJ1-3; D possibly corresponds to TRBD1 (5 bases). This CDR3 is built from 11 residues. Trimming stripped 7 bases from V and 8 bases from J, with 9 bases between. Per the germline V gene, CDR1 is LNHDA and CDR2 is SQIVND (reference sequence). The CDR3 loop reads CASKKGDTIYF. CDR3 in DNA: TGTGCCAGTAAGAAAGGGGACACCATATATTTT.

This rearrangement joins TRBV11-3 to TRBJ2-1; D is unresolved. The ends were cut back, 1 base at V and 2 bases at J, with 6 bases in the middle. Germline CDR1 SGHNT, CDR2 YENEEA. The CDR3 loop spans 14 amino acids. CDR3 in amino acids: CASSLGAAYNEQFF. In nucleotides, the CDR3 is TGTGCCAGCAGCTTAGGGGCAGCCTACAATGAGCAGTTCTTC.

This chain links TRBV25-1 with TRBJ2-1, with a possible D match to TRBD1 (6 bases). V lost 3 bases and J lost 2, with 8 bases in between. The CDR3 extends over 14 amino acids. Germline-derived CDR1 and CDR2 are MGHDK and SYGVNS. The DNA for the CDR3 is TGTGCCAGCAGTGAGGACAGACCCTACAATGAGCAGTTCTTC. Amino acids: CASSEDRPYNEQFF.

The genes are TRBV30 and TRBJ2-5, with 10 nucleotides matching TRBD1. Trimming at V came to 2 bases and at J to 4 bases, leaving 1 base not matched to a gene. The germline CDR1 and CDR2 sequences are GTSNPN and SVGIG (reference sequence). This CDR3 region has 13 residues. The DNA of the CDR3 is TGTGCCTGGAGTCGGGACAGGGGAGAGACCCAGTACTTC. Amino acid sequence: CAWSRDRGETQYF.

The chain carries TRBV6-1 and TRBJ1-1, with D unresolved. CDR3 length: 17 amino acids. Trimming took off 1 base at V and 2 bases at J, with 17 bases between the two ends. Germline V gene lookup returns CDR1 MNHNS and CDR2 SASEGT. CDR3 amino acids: CASSEDSGLVSNTEAFF. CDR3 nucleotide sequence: TGTGCCAGCAGTGAAGACTCAGGATTGGTATCCAACACTGAAGCTTTCTTT.